The source of this TCR beta chain is a study of blood T cell repertoires in COVID-19. Across the whole study: T cells, B-cell-depleted T cells, or PBMCs provided the cDNA or gDNA that served as material.

This clone was recorded a few times. CDR3 length: 14 residues. The V gene end was trimmed by 5 bases and the J gene end by 1 base; junction bases not matched to a gene: 1. Germline lookup yields CDR1 LGHDT and CDR2 YNNKEL (reference sequence). Original processing methods: The assay estimated nucleated cells by amplifying reference gene primers. Measured with immunoSEQ multiplex PCR; TCRdb has only the in-frame clones, and not every one. V, J and clone size were drawn from that table, and D and trimming were deduced from the DNA. The table shows under 60,000 clones, with 90% occurring only once. The clonotype comes from a human donor in a cohort sampled during active COVID-19. This chain uses TRBV3-1 (or the pseudogene TRBV3-2) with TRBJ2-2, with 7 nucleotides matching TRBD1. Material: peripheral blood. The CDR3 DNA is TGTGCCAGCAGCTGGACAGGGAACACCGGGGAGCTGTTTTTT. Its translation is CASSWTGNTGELFF.